The rows below give T cell receptor beta chains drawn from one sample of a study of CD8 T cells in Susac syndrome. TCRdb used MiXCR to reprocess the immunoSEQ multiplex PCR reads, holding one entry per CDR3 protein. The sample comprises some 100,000 distinct CDR3 sequences, approximately 90% of which are singletons, and about 0.12% rests with the top ten. The material sequenced was CD8+ T cells from PBMCs. These receptor sequences come from a human donor in good health. The CDR3 runs from the conserved cysteine through the conserved F or W. A D gene is named only where the DNA matches it firmly. Not all rows give a size; the values are once, few, many and, for expanded clones, a class.

TRBJ2-7 | TRBV6-1 | TRBD2 | . | TGTGCCAGCAGGCGCGCCACTAGCGGGAGTACTACCTACGAGCAGTACTTC | CASRRATSGSTTYEQYF
TRBJ2-1 | TRBV18 | TRBD2 | . | TGTGCCAGCTCAGACGGACTAGCGGGAGGAAATGAGCAGTTCTTC | CASSDGLAGGNEQFF
TRBJ1-2 | TRBV6-5 | . | . | TGTGCCAGCAGTTACTCGAGGGGAAAGAACTATGGCTACACCTTC | CASSYSRGKNYGYTF
TRBJ2-2 | TRBV19 | . | . | TGTGCCAGTAAGCCACAGAACACCGGGGAGCTGTTTTTT | CASKPQNTGELFF
TRBJ2-1 | TRBV10-3 | TRBD2 | . | TGTGCCATCAGAGGACTAGCGGGAGTGCACAATGAGCAGTTCTTC | CAIRGLAGVHNEQFF
TRBJ1-1 | TRBV18 | TRBD1 | . | TGTGCCAGCTCACCATCATCGGGTTCTGCAGGGGGCAGGAAGACTGAAGCTTTCTTT | CASSPSSGSAGGRKTEAFF
TRBJ2-3 | TRBV5-4 | TRBD2 | . | TGTGCCAGCAGCTCCGTTGGACTAGCGGGGTATACGCAGTATTTT | CASSSVGLAGYTQYF
TRBJ2-1 | TRBV7-3 | TRBD2 | . | TGTGCCAGCAGCCCAGGCGGGGGGGCGTACAATGAGCAGTTCTTC | CASSPGGGAYNEQFF
TRBJ2-1 | TRBV14 | . | . | TGTGCCAGCAGCCAAGATCGCATGAATGAGCAGTTCTTC | CASSQDRMNEQFF
TRBJ2-4 | TRBV5-1 | TRBD2 | . | TGCGCCAGCACCTTGGGAGGCCTAGCGGGGAAAAACATTCAGTACTTC | CASTLGGLAGKNIQYF
TRBJ1-2 | TRBV12-3/TRBV12-4 | . | once | TGTGCCAGCAGTCCCCGGGAGGACTTCTATGGCTACACCTTC | CASSPREDFYGYTF
TRBJ1-1 | TRBV5-1 | TRBD1 | . | TGCGCCAGCAGCGCGGGACAGGGGACTGAAGCTTTCTTT | CASSAGQGTEAFF
TRBJ2-6 | TRBV7-3 | TRBD1 | . | TGTGCCAGCAGCAAGAGGGGACAGGAGGGTGGGGCCAACGTCCTGACTTTC | CASSKRGQEGGANVLTF
TRBJ1-2 | TRBV7-8 | . | . | TGTGCCAGCAGCCCACCCCCCTGGGTCAGGTACTTGTATGGCTACACCTTC | CASSPPPWVRYLYGYTF
TRBJ2-7 | TRBV7-7 | . | . | TGTGCCAGCAGCCCGAGTACTGGCACGGAGCAGTACTTC | CASSPSTGTEQYF
TRBJ1-5 | TRBV7-6 | TRBD1 | . | TGTGCCAGCAGCTTAGATGACAGGGTGAATCAGCCCCAGCATTTT | CASSLDDRVNQPQHF
TRBJ2-3 | TRBV2 | . | . | TGTGCCAGCAAGGACAGCTTTACTAGCACAGATACGCAGTATTTT | CASKDSFTSTDTQYF
TRBJ2-3 | TRBV14 | . | . | TGTGCCAGCAGCCAAAATCGGGCCTTCACAGATACGCAGTATTTT | CASSQNRAFTDTQYF
TRBJ2-3 | TRBV7-2 | TRBD2 | . | TGTGCCAGCAGCTCACCCTCTGGGACTAGCGGGAGGGCGACAGATACGCAGTATTTT | CASSSPSGTSGRATDTQYF
TRBJ2-7 | TRBV7-8 | . | few | TGTGCCAGCAGCGCATCACCGGGCTACGAGCAGTACTTC | CASSASPGYEQYF
TRBJ1-1 | TRBV4-1 | . | . | TGCGCCAGCAGCCAAGAATGGAGGGTCATGAACACTGAAGCTTTCTTT | CASSQEWRVMNTEAFF
TRBJ2-1 | TRBV4-2 | TRBD1 | . | TGTGCCAGCAGCCGCCGGGACAGGGATAACAATGAGCAGTTCTTC | CASSRRDRDNNEQFF
TRBJ1-5 | TRBV2 | . | once | TGTGCCAGCAACTATGGGGGAACCCAGCCCCAGCATTTT | CASNYGGTQPQHF
TRBJ2-1 | TRBV5-8 | . | . | TGTGCCAGCAGCTTAGTTCCAGGGATGACTGAGCAGTTCTTC | CASSLVPGMTEQFF
TRBJ2-1 | TRBV20-1 | TRBD2 | once | TGCAGTGCTAGAGAAGCGGGAGTCGTACAACATGAGCAGTTCTTC | CSAREAGVVQHEQFF
TRBJ1-5 | TRBV7-2 | TRBD1 | . | TGTGCCAGCAGCCGGGACAGGGGGCAAGGTCAGCCCCAGCATTTT | CASSRDRGQGQPQHF
TRBJ2-3 | TRBV12-3/TRBV12-4 | TRBD1 | . | TGTGCCAGCAGCTGGACAGGGGGCCGAACAGATACGCAGTATTTT | CASSWTGGRTDTQYF
TRBJ1-2 | TRBV20-1 | . | . | TGCAGTGCTAGAGAAGTCTATGGCTACACCTTC | CSAREVYGYTF
TRBJ1-1 | TRBV7-3 | . | . | TGTGCCAGCAGCTTAATGAGGGGGGATGAAGCTTTCTTT | CASSLMRGDEAFF
TRBJ1-5 | TRBV5-6 | TRBD1 | . | TGTGCCAGCAGCTGGGGGACAGGGGCGGAACAGCCCCAGCATTTT | CASSWGTGAEQPQHF
TRBJ2-1 | TRBV6-1 | . | . | TGTGCCAGCAGTGAGGGGTGGACGGAAAACAATGAGCAGTTCTTC | CASSEGWTENNEQFF
TRBJ2-5 | TRBV5-1 | . | . | TGCGCCAGCAGCTTGGGGGTGGGGTTTGCGGAGACCCAGTACTTC | CASSLGVGFAETQYF
TRBJ2-4 | TRBV7-2 | . | . | TGTGCCAGCAGCTTAAACCCAGTACTAGCCAAAAACATTCAGTACTTC | CASSLNPVLAKNIQYF
TRBJ1-4 | TRBV20-1 | . | . | TGCAGTGCGCGACAACCTAATGAAAAACTGTTTTTT | CSARQPNEKLFF
TRBJ1-2 | TRBV20-1 | . | . | TGCAGTGCCCCCCACAGGCCGATGGGGGATGGCTACACCTTC | CSAPHRPMGDGYTF
TRBJ2-1 | TRBV27 | . | once | TGTGCCAGCAGTTGGTCGATTTACACCTACAATGAGCAGTTCTTC | CASSWSIYTYNEQFF
TRBJ2-1 | TRBV19 | . | . | TGTGCCAGTAGTATAGCCGGCAGCAGTATAAGCTCCTACAATGAGCAGTTCTTC | CASSIAGSSISSYNEQFF
TRBJ2-7 | TRBV10-3 | . | . | TGTGCCATCAGTGAGTCTGCACCCTACGAGCAGTACTTC | CAISESAPYEQYF
TRBJ2-7 | TRBV4-3 | . | . | TGCGCCAGCAGCCCCGGGCCGCATTCCTACGAGCAGTACTTC | CASSPGPHSYEQYF
TRBJ2-2 | TRBV11-1 | TRBD1 | . | TGTGCCAGCAGGGGGCCGGGACAGCCGAACACCGGGGAGCTGTTTTTT | CASRGPGQPNTGELFF
TRBJ2-2 | TRBV6-4 | TRBD1 | . | TGTGCCAGCAGGGACAGGTCAATGAGCGGGGAGCTGTTTTTT | CASRDRSMSGELFF
TRBJ1-2 | TRBV21-1 | . | . | TGTGCCAGCGAGGGAAGCGGGGCAGGGGGTCGGTATGGCTACACCTTC | CASEGSGAGGRYGYTF
TRBJ2-5 | TRBV24-1 | . | . | TGTGCCACCAGTGTGGCAGGGCAAGAGACCCAGTACTTC | CATSVAGQETQYF
TRBJ1-1 | TRBV12-3/TRBV12-4 | . | . | TGTGCCAGCAGGTCAGGGCCTGAAGCTTTCTTT | CASRSGPEAFF
TRBJ2-7 | TRBV5-8 | TRBD1 | . | TGTGCCAGCAGCTCGCTTCGGGACAGAATCTACGAGCAGTACTTC | CASSSLRDRIYEQYF
TRBJ1-1 | TRBV20-1 | . | . | TGCAGTGCTAGCATGTTCTCTGTTACAGGGAACACTGAAGCTTTCTTT | CSASMFSVTGNTEAFF
TRBJ1-2 | TRBV28 | . | . | TGTGCCACCCCAACCTCCTCCGGGCAGAACAATGGCTACACCTTC | CATPTSSGQNNGYTF